These 26 T cell receptor beta chains came from one sample sequenced in a study of cytomegalovirus exposure and HLA in healthy donors. In the PCR, 60 Vbeta and 13 Jbeta primers were used. The assay was immunoSEQ multiplex PCR, and TCRdb's table has in-frame clones only and misses some. The sample yields more than 150,000 clones, 80% seen once. The sample comprised PBMCs. All receptors derive from a boy between 5 and 17 years old in good health and CMV-seronegative.

Here the CDR3 reads CAWSAGGPSYEQYF. The CDR3 DNA is TGTGCCTGGAGTGCGGGAGGGCCCTCCTACGAGCAGTACTTC. The rearrangement uses TRBV30 and TRBJ2-7; 8 bases line up with TRBD2. The CDR3 has 14 residues. V shed 1 base and J 0 bases; nucleotides not matched to a gene: 2. Per germline, CDR1 GTSNPN and CDR2 SVGIG (reference sequence).

The chain uses TRBV4-2 and TRBJ1-2; TRBD1 agrees at 7 bases. Germline assignment: CDR1 LGHNA and CDR2 YNFKEQ. Unmatched junction bases numbered 4, after V lost 1 base and J lost 5 bases. The CDR3 has 14 residues. The CDR3 DNA is TGTGCCAGCAGCCAAGTAAGACAGGGATATGGCTACACCTTC. Translated, it gives CASSQVRQGYGYTF.

J is TRBJ1-6 and V is TRBV2, with 7 bases fitting TRBD1. This CDR3 has 15 amino acids. The V segment lost 4 bases and the J segment 8 bases; nucleotides outside the gene matches: 8. Germline lookup yields CDR1 SNHLY and CDR2 FYNNEI. This CDR3 is CASSVPPGGHSPLHF. CDR3 in DNA: TGTGCCAGCAGTGTTCCACCAGGGGGACATTCACCCCTCCACTTT.

The chain recombines TRBV7-2 with TRBJ2-3; a possible D gene is TRBD1 (6 bases). The V gene's germline CDR1 is SGHTA and CDR2 FQGNSA. V was cut by 2 bases and J by 8 bases, with 23 bases left in between. The CDR3 spans 17 residues. Here the CDR3 DNA reads TGTGCCAGCAGCTTATTGAGGGCAGGACAGAAAGCAGGTACGCAGTATTTT. As protein: CASSLLRAGQKAGTQYF.

The V and J genes are TRBV30 and TRBJ1-2; D might be TRBD1 (6 bases). The germline V and J ends were trimmed by 3 bases and 3 bases, with 11 bases remaining between them. Germline V gene data show CDR1 as GTSNPN and CDR2 as SVGIG (reference sequence). This CDR3 is built from 13 residues. For the CDR3, the DNA is TGTGCCTGGAGGAACAGGGCAGACTATGGCTACACCTTC. It is translated as CAWRNRADYGYTF.

The chain carries TRBV2 and TRBJ1-1, with a weak D call TRBD1 (5 bases). The CDR3 spans 12 residues. V shed 4 bases and J shed 8 bases, with 11 bases lying between them. From germline, CDR1 is SNHLY and CDR2 FYNNEI. The CDR3 is CASSVGGSEAFF. CDR3 sequence (DNA): TGTGCCAGCAGTGTCGGGGGGTCGGAAGCTTTCTTT.

This clone occurred once. The chain uses TRBV6-1 and TRBJ2-5; D may be TRBD2 (6 bases). The assigned J gene may be wrong: the sequence end matches TRBJ2-7 better. CDR1 and CDR2 (germline): MNHNS, SASEGT. The CDR3 contains 12 residues. This chain's CDR3 is CASSERRDEQYF. CDR3 nucleotides: TGTGCCAGCAGTGAAAGGAGGGACGAGCAGTACTTC.

The V and J genes are TRBV4-1 and TRBJ2-1; 10 bases are shared with TRBD2. The CDR3 is 16 amino acids. CDR1 MGHRA and CDR2 YSYEKL come from the germline V gene. Losses at the gene ends were 2 bases for V and 3 bases for J; bases not matched to a gene: 4. The CDR3 nucleotides read TGCGCCAGCAGCCAACTAGCGGGGGAGGACTACAATGAGCAGTTCTTC. Residues: CASSQLAGEDYNEQFF.

V is TRBV15 and J is TRBJ1-2, with D maybe TRBD1 (5 bases). Germline-derived CDR1 and CDR2 are LNHNV and YYDKDF (reference sequence). Between the trimmed V and J ends, which lost 4 bases and 7 bases, there was a span of 10 bases. The CDR3 contains 12 residues. CDR3 sequence (DNA): TGTGCCACCAGCACCAGGGCGGTTGGCTACACCTTC. Amino acid sequence: CATSTRAVGYTF.

This chain uses TRBV9 with TRBJ2-7; TRBD2 matches at 8 bases. V was clipped by 2 bases and J by 6 bases; unmatched bases: 4. Germline CDR1 SGDLS, CDR2 YYNGEE. This CDR3 comprises 13 residues. The CDR3 spells CASSVGTSGEQYF. The CDR3 nucleotides are TGTGCCAGCAGCGTCGGGACTAGTGGCGAGCAGTACTTC.

The chain carries TRBV18 and TRBJ1-1; TRBD1 matches at 9 bases. CDR3 length equals 14 residues. J lost 4 bases, V lost 5 bases, and 5 bases had no gene match. CDR1 is KGHSH and CDR2 is LQKENI in the germline V gene. The DNA for the CDR3 is TGTGCCAGCTCATCGGGACAGGGTGGCACTGAAGCTTTCTTT. Its protein is CASSSGQGGTEAFF.

The rearrangement links TRBV29-1 to TRBJ2-1; the D gene is possibly TRBD2 (6 bases). Germline CDR1 is SQVTM and CDR2 is ANQGSEA. The CDR3 consists of 13 residues. V dropped 6 bases and J dropped 4 bases, with 13 bases sitting between them. The DNA for the CDR3 is TGCAGCGTCGGAGCGGGTCCGTACAATGAGCAGTTCTTC. Translation: CSVGAGPYNEQFF.

The chain is built from TRBV4-1 and TRBJ1-2, with D perhaps matching TRBD1 (5 bases). This CDR3 has 16 residues. Germline V CDR1 and CDR2: MGHRA, YSYEKL. The V and J ends lost 2 bases and 4 bases respectively, with 17 bases between them. The CDR3 is CASSQLYRILSYGYTF. The CDR3 DNA reads as TGCGCCAGCAGCCAATTGTACAGGATCCTCTCCTATGGCTACACCTTC.

This clone has a single count. The V gene is TRBV10-3, the J gene TRBJ1-3; D possibly corresponds to TRBD1 (5 bases). Trimming took 6 bases from V and 2 from J, leaving 14 bases between them. From germline, CDR1 is ENHRY and CDR2 SYGVKD. This CDR3 is 15 amino acids long. DNA for the CDR3: TGTGCCATCAGATCCTTAGTAGGGGCTGGAAACACCATATATTTT. Translating it yields CAIRSLVGAGNTIYF.

This clone was observed a single time. V is TRBV30 and J is TRBJ2-2; no reliable D call. The germline V and J ends were trimmed by 4 bases and 5 bases, with 8 bases remaining between them. Germline values: CDR1 GTSNPN, CDR2 SVGIG (reference sequence). The CDR3 covers 12 residues. CDR3 amino acids: CAWNVYTGELFF. CDR3 in DNA: TGTGCCTGGAATGTGTATACCGGGGAGCTGTTTTTT.

The J gene is TRBJ1-4, the V gene TRBV11-2; unclear D gene. The CDR3 has 13 residues. Germline V CDR1 and CDR2: SGHAT, FQNNGV. The V end was cut by 5 bases, the J end by 7 bases, with 11 bases between. The CDR3 spells CASSGDGGEKLFF. CDR3 DNA: TGTGCCAGCAGCGGCGATGGAGGTGAAAAACTGTTTTTT.

V gene TRBV30 combines with J gene TRBJ2-3, with TRBD1 matching over 8 bases. The CDR3 runs to 12 residues. Trimming took 4 bases from V and 4 from J; bases not matched to a gene: 1. Germline CDR1 GTSNPN, CDR2 SVGIG (reference sequence). This CDR3 reads CAWTQGADTQYF. CDR3 nucleotide sequence: TGTGCCTGGACACAGGGGGCAGATACGCAGTATTTT.

This rearrangement joins TRBV15 to TRBJ1-4, with unresolved D. Trimming shortened V by 5 bases and J by 8 bases, and 9 bases separated the two germline ends. Germline CDR1 LNHNV, CDR2 YYDKDF (reference sequence). This CDR3 comprises 12 residues. The CDR3: CATSPSGEKLFF. In nucleotides, the CDR3 is TGTGCCACCAGCCCCTCAGGAGAAAAACTGTTTTTT.

The V call is TRBV9, the J call TRBJ2-1, with D perhaps matching TRBD2 (5 bases). The CDR3 runs to 16 residues. Trimming took 1 base from V and 1 from J, leaving 12 bases between them. Germline values: CDR1 SGDLS, CDR2 YYNGEE. Here the CDR3 DNA reads TGTGCCAGCAGCGTATCTAGCAGCAGGTCCTACAATGAGCAGTTCTTC. It specifies CASSVSSSRSYNEQFF.

The chain links TRBV13 to TRBJ1-2, with TRBD1 matching over 10 bases. In germline, CDR1 is PRHDT, CDR2 FYEKMQ (reference sequence). There are 14 residues in the CDR3. J gave up 6 bases and V 6 bases, and 7 bases lay outside the gene matches. The DNA of the CDR3 is TGTGCCAGCAGTTCAGACAGGGGGCGAAATGGCTACACCTTC. The encoded protein is CASSSDRGRNGYTF.

The rearrangement joins TRBV6-6 to TRBJ2-3; 7 bases line up with TRBD1. Germline values: CDR1 MNHNY, CDR2 SVGAGI (reference sequence). Trimming took 7 bases from V and 9 from J; bases not matched to a gene: 7. The CDR3 extends over 12 amino acids. The CDR3 DNA reads TGTGCCAGCACCGAAACAGGGGCCACGCAGTATTTT. It codes for CASTETGATQYF.

CDR3 sequence (DNA): TGTGCCAGTAGTATAGGGGGGGGTGCCAGGGACATTCAGTACTTC. Protein: CASSIGGGARDIQYF. V usage is TRBV19 and J usage is TRBJ2-4; TRBD2 aligns across 7 bases. CDR3 size: 15 residues. Germline V gene sequence: CDR1 LNHDA, CDR2 SQIVND (reference sequence). Trimming cost V 1 base and J 8 bases; bases outside gene matches: 8. Variable domain in full (rest from reference TRBV19 and TRBJ2-4): DGGITQSPKYLFRKEGQNVTLSCEQNLNHDAMYWYRQDPGQGLRLIYYSQIVNDFQKGDIAEGYSVSREKKESFPLTVTSAQKNPTAFYLCASSIGGGARDIQYFGAGTRLSVL.

The chain uses TRBV27 and TRBJ1-6; tentative D call: TRBD1 (6 bases). This CDR3 region has 13 residues. Trimming cost V 8 bases and J 3 bases, with 8 bases left between them. Germline V gene lookup returns CDR1 MNHEY and CDR2 SMNVEV (reference sequence). The CDR3 loop is CASQGNYNSPLHF. The CDR3 DNA is TGTGCCAGCCAGGGGAACTATAATTCACCCCTCCACTTT.

The V call is TRBV4-3, the J call TRBJ2-1; D gene unclear. CDR1 and CDR2 from the germline V gene are LGHNA and YSLEER. V lost 3 bases and J lost 0, with 15 bases in between. The CDR3 runs to 17 residues. This CDR3 is CASSQSPLPSSYNEQFF. CDR3 DNA sequence: TGCGCCAGCAGCCAGAGTCCCCTTCCATCCTCCTACAATGAGCAGTTCTTC.

This sequence joins TRBV7-9 and TRBJ2-1; 9 bases are shared with TRBD2. The CDR3 consists of 15 residues. V trimming: 2 bases; J trimming: 8 bases; junction bases outside the gene matches: 7. Germline lookup yields CDR1 SEHNR and CDR2 FQNEAQ (reference sequence). Written as DNA, the CDR3 is TGTGCCAGCAGCTTACTAAGCGGGGGGTTGGATGAGCAGTTCTTC. Translation gives CASSLLSGGLDEQFF.

CDR3 sequence reads: CAWLPGDKTYEQYF. CDR3 nucleotide sequence: TGTGCCTGGTTGCCAGGCGATAAAACCTACGAGCAGTACTTC. V is TRBV30 and J is TRBJ2-7; D remains ambiguous. Germline CDR1 GTSNPN, CDR2 SVGIG (reference sequence). The CDR3 totals 14 residues. V lost 5 bases to trimming and J lost 2 bases, with 16 bases between them.